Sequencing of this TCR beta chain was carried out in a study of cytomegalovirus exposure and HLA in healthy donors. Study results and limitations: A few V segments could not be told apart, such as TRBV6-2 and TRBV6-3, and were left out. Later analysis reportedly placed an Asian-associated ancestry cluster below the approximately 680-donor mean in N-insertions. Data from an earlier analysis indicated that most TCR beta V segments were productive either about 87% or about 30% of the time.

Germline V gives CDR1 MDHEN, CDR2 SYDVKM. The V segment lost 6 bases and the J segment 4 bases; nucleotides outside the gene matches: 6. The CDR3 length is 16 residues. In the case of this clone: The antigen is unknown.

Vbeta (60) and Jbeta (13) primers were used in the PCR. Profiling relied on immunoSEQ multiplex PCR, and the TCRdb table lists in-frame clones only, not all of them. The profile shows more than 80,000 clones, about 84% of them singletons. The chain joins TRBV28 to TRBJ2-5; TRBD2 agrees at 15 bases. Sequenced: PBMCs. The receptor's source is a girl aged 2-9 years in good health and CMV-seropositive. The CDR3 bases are TGTGCCAGCAGCCAGGGACTAGCGGGAGGTCCAGAGACCCAGTACTTC. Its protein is CASSQGLAGGPETQYF.